The T cell receptor (beta chain) under discussion was sequenced for a study of T cell repertoires in cytomegalovirus infection. As for the study in general: Indications came from public TCR beta signatures; they pointed to CMV infection and to a matching HLA type. Study-wide findings and caveats: Clonotypes of TCR beta that were HLA-C-restricted and CMV-specific dominated the ex vivo response. Accumulated public TCR beta family frequency recognized individuals carrying CMV together with the relevant HLA.

This clonotype occurred many times. Antigen: not known. TCRdb reprocessed the reads with MiXCR, giving one entry per CDR3 protein. The sample includes 300,000 or so distinct CDR3 sequences, roughly a tenth of them seen just once. The clonotype was recovered from a human donor in good health (CMV status not recorded). Some clones in this sample may be carry-over from other donors' samples. Specimen: PBMCs.

CDR3 amino acids: CASSFRYEQYF. CDR3 DNA: TGTGCCAGCAGTTTCCGCTACGAGCAGTACTTC. The rearrangement links TRBV12-3 or TRBV12-4 to TRBJ2-7; no clear D gene. With 3 bases removed from V and 3 bases from J, the gap between germline ends came to 3 bases. The CDR3 sequence is 11 residues long.